A single sample gave rise to the 8 T cell receptor beta chains below, sequenced in a study of cytomegalovirus exposure and HLA in healthy donors. Primers included in the PCR were 60 Vbeta and 13 Jbeta primers. Sequencing used immunoSEQ multiplex PCR; TCRdb keeps in-frame clones, though not all of them. The table has 210,000 or so clones, roughly four fifths seen once. Material for sequencing was PBMCs. These receptors came from a woman in her thirties or forties in good health and CMV-seronegative.

This clone was found once. V and J are TRBV2 and TRBJ2-5, with 7 bases identical to TRBD1. CDR1 SNHLY and CDR2 FYNNEI come from the germline V gene. The J segment lost 5 bases and the V segment lost 8 bases, leaving 11 bases of the junction unmatched. The CDR3 covers 14 residues. CDR3 region: CASGWTGPAETQYF. CDR3 sequence (DNA): TGTGCCAGCGGCTGGACAGGACCAGCGGAGACCCAGTACTTC. Full variable domain (remainder filled in from reference TRBV2 and TRBJ2-5): EPEVTQTPSHQVTQMGQEVILRCVPISNHLYFYWYRQILGQKVEFLVSFYNNEISEKSEIFDDQFSVERPDGSNFTLKIRSTKLEDSAMYFCASGWTGPAETQYFGPGTRLLVL.

The chain employs TRBV18 and TRBJ1-6; D is unclear. With 6 bases removed from V and 0 bases from J, the gap between germline ends came to 12 bases. Germline V gene sequence: CDR1 KGHSH, CDR2 LQKENI. There are 16 residues in the CDR3. DNA for the CDR3: TGTGCCAGCTCGTCAATGGGAGGCTCCTATAATTCACCCCTCCACTTT. It codes for CASSSMGGSYNSPLHF.

The CDR3 loop reads CASTPGQGYSNQPQHF. DNA for the CDR3: TGTGCCAGTACCCCAGGTCAGGGATATAGCAATCAGCCCCAGCATTTT. The chain has TRBV19 and TRBJ1-5, with D tentatively TRBD1 (5 bases). Germline CDR1 and CDR2: LNHDA and SQIVND (reference sequence). Trimming pared 7 bases from V and 0 bases from J, leaving 16 bases between. The CDR3 length is 16 residues.

The chain carries TRBV6-5 and TRBJ1-5, with no clear D. V gave up 4 bases and J gave up 2 bases, with 12 bases separating them. The V gene's germline CDR1 is MNHEY and CDR2 SVGAGI. This CDR3 is built from 15 residues. The CDR3, as DNA: TGTGCCAGCAGTTCCCAGGAGGGTGGCAATCAGCCCCAGCATTTT. Its translation is CASSSQEGGNQPQHF.

This clone was found a few times. This chain links TRBV4-1 with TRBJ2-1, with 14 nucleotides matching TRBD2. This CDR3 comprises 17 residues. V shed 4 bases and J 4 bases; nucleotides not matched to a gene: 6. Per the germline V gene, CDR1 is MGHRA and CDR2 is YSYEKL. The CDR3 loop reads CASSRGGLAGVYNEQFF. The CDR3 DNA reads as TGCGCCAGCAGCCGAGGGGGACTAGCGGGGGTTTACAATGAGCAGTTCTTC.

This clone was found a few times. The V call is TRBV5-6, the J call TRBJ2-1; TRBD1 matches at 7 bases. The CDR3 has 13 residues. Germline V gene data show CDR1 as SGHDT and CDR2 as YYEEEE. J gave up 9 bases and V 4 bases, and 7 bases lay outside the gene matches. CDR3 in DNA: TGTGCCAGCAGCCTGCCGACAGGGAGTGAGCAGTTCTTC. Translated, it gives CASSLPTGSEQFF. The complete variable domain, with remaining parts taken from reference TRBV5-6 and TRBJ2-1, reads DAGVTQSPTHLIKTRGQQVTLRCSPKSGHDTVSWYQQALGQGPQFIFQYYEEEERQRGNFPDRFSGHQFPNYSSELNVNALLLGDSALYLCASSLPTGSEQFFGPGTRLTVL.

This clone was seen just once. The chain carries TRBV6-5 and TRBJ1-2, with D maybe TRBD1 (5 bases). The V gene's germline CDR1 is MNHEY and CDR2 SVGAGI. With 0 bases removed from V and 6 bases from J, the gap between germline ends came to 8 bases. The CDR3 loop spans 13 amino acids. The CDR3 DNA follows: TGTGCCAGCAGTTACTCCTCGGGGGATGGCTACACCTTC. Translated, it gives CASSYSSGDGYTF.

The V gene is TRBV11-3, the J gene TRBJ1-1; no reliable D call. Germline CDR1 SGHNT, CDR2 YENEEA. This CDR3 is built from 14 residues. The ends were cut back, 8 bases at V and 1 base at J, with 14 bases in the middle. In DNA form, the CDR3 reads TGTGCCAGCGGCGTCAGTCGGGGGAACACTGAAGCTTTCTTT. Encoded protein: CASGVSRGNTEAFF.